Sequencing of this T cell receptor (beta chain) was carried out in a study of shared clonotypes between healthy human individuals. Germline CDR1 is MGHRA and CDR2 is YSYEKL. V was shortened by 1 base and J by 11 bases, with 18 bases between the two germline ends. The CDR3 is 14 amino acids. The protocol was immunoSEQ multiplex PCR, while the TCRdb copy is restricted to in-frame clones and leaves out a portion. The sample comprises 550,000 to 850,000 clones, around 74% of which are singletons, and under 2% rests with the top ten. The TCR was taken from a woman under 40 in good health. The chain has TRBV4-1 and TRBJ2-7, with D perhaps matching TRBD1 (6 bases). Sequencing input: memory CD4+ T cells sorted from blood. Subset specified: CD45RA-negative fraction. The CDR3 DNA reads as TGCGCCAGCAGCCAAGTTGGTTCAGGGGTTATTGAGTACTTC. Translated: CASSQVGSGVIEYF.